This TCR beta chain is from a study of regulatory T cells in long-lasting Graves disease (dated by TCRdb to the early 2020s). Context from the whole study: Persistent Graves' disease meant more than 5 years of antithyroid drug treatment with TSH receptor autoantibodies that stayed positive. This study used TCR sequencing and RNA sequencing of peripheral blood to compare persistent Graves' disease patients against newly diagnosed Graves' disease patients. The study was registered as a clinical trial and conducted in China. A total of about 35 samples underwent TCR sequencing: about 13 from persistent and roughly 20 from newly diagnosed Graves' disease patients. Persistent Graves' disease patients in the clinical cohort had taken antithyroid drugs for approximately 9.5 years on average.

Overall study results and their limits: The authors noted that the small sample size was a limitation that may lower accuracy. Persistent Graves' disease patients showed lower TCR Shannon entropy and fewer highly expanded clones than newly diagnosed patients, suggesting clonal expansion. The study examined only peripheral blood because the primary lesion, thyroid tissue, could not be accessed. Sequencing and analysis were restricted to the TCR beta chain. TRBV28, TRBJ1-2 and TRBJ2-5 were preferentially used in persistent disease, while TRBV20-1 and TRBJ2-1 were favored in newly diagnosed disease. Patients with persistent disease shared more public clonotypes (roughly 2,900) than newly diagnosed patients did (more than 900).

The CDR3 numbers 15 residues from cysteine through phenylalanine. Only CDR3 DNA is held: 45 bases, read in frame from base 1. The germline V gene yields MDHEN for CDR1 and SYDVKM for CDR2. Trimming takes 3 bases from V and 4 bases from J, and the germline ends sit 16 bases apart. There are many counts of this clonotype. What antigen it recognizes has not been identified. Base qualities are not recorded, but no much larger clone differs from it by a single base. Libraries were built with multiplex PCR. The sequencing machine was an Illumina HiSeq 4000. To build TCR beta libraries, CDR3 regions were amplified by Arm-PCR using iRepertoire HTBI primers. Before sequencing, the PCR products underwent gel purification. Per the source publication's procedure: Gene usage analysis of CDR3 amino acid clonotypes relied on the roughly 58 TRBV and around 13 TRBJ segments identified across samples. COPE and FqMerger were used to merge filtered high-quality paired reads into contigs. BLAST was used to align contigs to the IMGT TRBV, TRBD and TRBJ reference genes, and CDR3 was defined following IMGT. Clonotypes above 0.1% frequency were classified as highly expanded clones. Shannon entropy served as the measure of repertoire diversity, while the Gini coefficient captured V-J evenness. Public clonotypes were defined as clonotypes shared by more than one individual. In-frame beta chains were kept once TCRdb had trimmed the public reads at Q25 with fastp and called clones with MiXCR. Duplicate CDR3 protein sequences are folded into a single record with the most common DNA and genes. The authors' filters were not applied to this entry. The sample table shows around 450,000 distinct CDR3 sequences, and under 25% are seen once. The top ten clonotypes cover roughly 7.7% of the sample.

The time point label corresponds to: persistent/refractory GD, antithyroid drugs over 5 years with positive TRAb. RNA was extracted from PBMCs in TRIzol for both TCR sequencing and RNA sequencing. The diagnosis of Graves' disease followed American Thyroid Association guidelines. The patients came from an endocrinology department in Xi'an, China. Each patient gave around 9.2 milliliters of peripheral blood, collected in an EDTA anticoagulant tube. PBMCs were isolated by Ficoll Paque Plus density gradient separation without further T cell sorting. An Agilent 2100 Bioanalyzer and agarose gel were used to assess RNA quality, and a NanoDrop 2000 was used to measure RNA concentration.

This specimen consisted of peripheral blood mononuclear cells (PBMCs), obtained when the disease was refractory, from a patient treated with antithyroid drugs. This receptor chain uses TRBV28 and TRBJ2-7; the D segment could be TRBD1, given 5 matching bases. The clonotype comes from a female donor with Graves disease. CDR3 sequence: CASSFPSAGSYEQYF. In nucleotides, the sequence is TGTGCCAGCAGTTTTCCCTCCGCAGGGTCGTACGAGCAGTACTTC. Where the CDR3 stops, the reference TRBV28 and TRBJ2-7 genes take over; the full variable domain is DVKVTQSSRYLVKRTGEKVFLECVQDMDHENMFWYRQDPGLGLRLIYFSYDVKMKEKGDIPEGYSVSREKKERFSLILESASTNQTSMYLCASSFPSAGSYEQYFGPGTRLTVT.